This T cell receptor beta chain was captured by sequencing in a study of radiotherapy plus CTLA-4 blockade in lung cancer. This clone occurred a few times. This CDR3 is built from 14 residues. CDR1 and CDR2 from the germline V gene are SNHLY and FYNNEI. V was clipped by 5 bases and J by 5 bases, with 16 bases between them. The protocol was immunoSEQ multiplex PCR, while the TCRdb copy is restricted to in-frame clones and leaves out a portion. The table lists roughly 100,000 clones, 85% of them singletons. The sequence was obtained from a human donor with non-small cell lung cancer that progressed on radiotherapy plus ipilimumab. Some clones in this sample may be carry-over from other donors' samples. The material was peripheral blood, obtained from a patient treated with radiotherapy plus ipilimumab. The chain recombines TRBV2 with TRBJ2-7, with a possible D match to TRBD1 (5 bases). CDR3 bases: TGTGCCAGCAGTTTATCGCCCAGGGTTCACGAGCAGTACTTC. Translating it yields CASSLSPRVHEQYF.